This section outlines one TCR beta chain sequence together with its context. The target antigen is unknown. There were healthy Caucasian individuals from Russia, aged roughly 6 to 90, serving as donors. Through a sample-barcoded 5' primer and a J-beta primer mix, a second PCR was run for roughly 7 to 11 cycles. A single record per CDR3 protein comes from TCRdb applying MiXCR to the 5' RACE reads. The sample has about 970,000 distinct CDR3 sequences; roughly 50% are singletons. The sample is drawn from a study of blood T cells in healthy people across ages. General study results and limits: Without sorted subsets, naive and antigen-experienced compartments could not be conclusively compared.

V lost 11 bases to trimming and J lost 2 bases, with 10 bases between them. The CDR3 totals 13 residues. The origin of this receptor is a woman aged 55-70 years in good health. What was sequenced was blood. The rearrangement links TRBV12-3 or TRBV12-4 to TRBJ2-6; no clear D. The CDR3 is CASQSTGANVLTF. CDR3 DNA sequence: TGTGCCTCCCAGTCAACTGGGGCCAACGTCCTGACTTTC.